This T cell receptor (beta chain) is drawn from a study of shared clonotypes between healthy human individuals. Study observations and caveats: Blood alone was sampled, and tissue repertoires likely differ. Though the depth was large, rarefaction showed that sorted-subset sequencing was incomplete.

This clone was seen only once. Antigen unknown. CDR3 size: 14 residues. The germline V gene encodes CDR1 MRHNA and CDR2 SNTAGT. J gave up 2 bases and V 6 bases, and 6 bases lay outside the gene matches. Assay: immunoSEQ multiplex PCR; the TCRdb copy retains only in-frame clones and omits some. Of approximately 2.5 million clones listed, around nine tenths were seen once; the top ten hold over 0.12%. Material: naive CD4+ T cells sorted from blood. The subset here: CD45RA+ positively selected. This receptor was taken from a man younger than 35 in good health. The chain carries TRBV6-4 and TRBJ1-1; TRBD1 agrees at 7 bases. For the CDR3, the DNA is TGTGCCAGCAGGAAAACAGGGGACAACACTGAAGCTTTCTTT. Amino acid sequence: CASRKTGDNTEAFF.